This is a list of T cell receptor beta chains from one sample in a study of regulatory T cells in long-lasting Graves disease. TCRdb fed the multiplex PCR reads into MiXCR, producing one record per CDR3 protein. The sample records 400,000 to 500,000 distinct CDR3 sequences, about 16% being singletons. These data are also associated with another study on T cells in Graves' hyperthyroidism and ophthalmopathy.

This specimen consisted of peripheral blood mononuclear cells (PBMCs), obtained at new diagnosis, from a patient treated with antithyroid drugs. The source is a woman in her 30s with Graves disease. CDR3s include the opening cysteine and the closing phenylalanine or tryptophan. A D gene is named only where the DNA matches it firmly. Some rows mark clone size as missing; the rest say once, few, many or name a class of expanded clone.

d_gene: .
len: 14
v_gene: TRBV14
abundance: few
j_gene: TRBJ1-3
CDR3nt: TGTGCCAGCAGCCAAGTAGGCTCTGGAAACACCATATATTTT
CDR3aa: CASSQVGSGNTIYF

d_gene: TRBD1
len: 16
v_gene: TRBV27
abundance: .
j_gene: TRBJ1-6
CDR3nt: TGTGCCAGCAGTCCATGGACAGGGGGCGGTGATTCACCCCTCCACTTT
CDR3aa: CASSPWTGGGDSPLHF

d_gene: .
len: 14
v_gene: TRBV5-5
abundance: few
j_gene: TRBJ1-3
CDR3nt: TGTGCCAGCAGCTTCATCGGGCAAGGAAACACCATATATTTT
CDR3aa: CASSFIGQGNTIYF

d_gene: .
len: 18
v_gene: TRBV4-1
abundance: many
j_gene: TRBJ1-5
CDR3nt: TGCGCCAGCAGCCAAGTAATTCATCCATTAAGCGGCAATCAGCCCCAGCATTTT
CDR3aa: CASSQVIHPLSGNQPQHF

d_gene: .
len: 14
v_gene: TRBV24-1
abundance: many
j_gene: TRBJ1-2
CDR3nt: TGTGCCACCAGTTCTTATGGGCAGAACGATGGCTACACCTTC
CDR3aa: CATSSYGQNDGYTF

d_gene: .
len: 16
v_gene: TRBV7-6
abundance: many
j_gene: TRBJ2-3
CDR3nt: TGTGCCAGCAGCTCCTTCGCGGGTGAGGGGGCAGATACGCAGTATTTT
CDR3aa: CASSSFAGEGADTQYF

d_gene: TRBD2
len: 16
v_gene: TRBV13
abundance: many
j_gene: TRBJ2-5
CDR3nt: TGTGCCAGCAGCTCGCGGACTAGCGGACCCCAAGAGACCCAGTACTTC
CDR3aa: CASSSRTSGPQETQYF

d_gene: TRBD1
len: 14
v_gene: TRBV29-1
abundance: few
j_gene: TRBJ1-1
CDR3nt: TGCAGCGTTGACAGACAGGGGGCTGGGACTGAAGCTTTCTTT
CDR3aa: CSVDRQGAGTEAFF

d_gene: .
len: 11
v_gene: TRBV20-1
abundance: many
j_gene: TRBJ2-7
CDR3nt: TGCAGTGCCTCCACATTACTAGGGCAGTACTTC
CDR3aa: CSASTLLGQYF

d_gene: TRBD2
len: 15
v_gene: TRBV7-3
abundance: many
j_gene: TRBJ2-1
CDR3nt: TGTGCCAGCAGCTTAACGACTAGCCAAGCCAATGAGCAGTTCTTC
CDR3aa: CASSLTTSQANEQFF

d_gene: TRBD2
len: 15
v_gene: TRBV3-1
abundance: .
j_gene: TRBJ2-7
CDR3nt: TGTGCCAGCAGCCGACCGGGACTAGCCCTCTACGAGCAGTACTTC
CDR3aa: CASSRPGLALYEQYF

d_gene: .
len: 14
v_gene: TRBV10-3
abundance: .
j_gene: TRBJ2-7
CDR3nt: TGTGCCATCAGTGAAGTAGAGGGGAAGGACGAGCAGTACTTC
CDR3aa: CAISEVEGKDEQYF

d_gene: TRBD2
len: 15
v_gene: TRBV14
abundance: many
j_gene: TRBJ2-1
CDR3nt: TGTGCCAGCAGCTCCTCCGGGGGGGGCCTCAATGAGCAGTTCTTC
CDR3aa: CASSSSGGGLNEQFF

d_gene: TRBD1
len: 16
v_gene: TRBV7-9
abundance: many
j_gene: TRBJ2-5
CDR3nt: TGTGCCAGCAGCCCGACGTCTACAGGGGCTGAAGAGACCCAGTACTTC
CDR3aa: CASSPTSTGAEETQYF

d_gene: .
len: 15
v_gene: TRBV25-1
abundance: many
j_gene: TRBJ1-1
CDR3nt: TGTGCCAGCAGTGAATTCAAAGGAGGGAACACTGAAGCTTTCTTT
CDR3aa: CASSEFKGGNTEAFF

d_gene: TRBD2
len: 16
v_gene: TRBV7-6
abundance: many
j_gene: TRBJ2-7
CDR3nt: TGTGCCAGCAGCCCCCGGACTAGCGGGACAACCTACGAGCAGTACTTC
CDR3aa: CASSPRTSGTTYEQYF

d_gene: TRBD2
len: 15
v_gene: TRBV20-1
abundance: many
j_gene: TRBJ2-1
CDR3nt: TGCAGTGCTAGACCGGGACTAGCGGGTTACAATGAGCAGTTCTTC
CDR3aa: CSARPGLAGYNEQFF

d_gene: .
len: 13
v_gene: TRBV6-1
abundance: many
j_gene: TRBJ1-4
CDR3nt: TGTGCCAGCAGTAACGCAGGGAGTAGTGATCTGTTTTTT
CDR3aa: CASSNAGSSDLFF

d_gene: TRBD2
len: 16
v_gene: TRBV9
abundance: .
j_gene: TRBJ2-1
CDR3nt: TGTGCCAGCAGCGCCACCGGAAGCGGGAGGGCCGGTGAGCAGTTCTTC
CDR3aa: CASSATGSGRAGEQFF

d_gene: TRBD1
len: 13
v_gene: TRBV24-1
abundance: many
j_gene: TRBJ2-7
CDR3nt: TGTGCCACAGGACAGGGTGGAACCTACGAGCAGTACTTC
CDR3aa: CATGQGGTYEQYF

d_gene: .
len: 15
v_gene: TRBV5-6
abundance: many
j_gene: TRBJ2-7
CDR3nt: TGTGCCAGCAGCTTGGCACAGATGACTACCTACGAGCAGTACTTC
CDR3aa: CASSLAQMTTYEQYF

d_gene: TRBD1
len: 15
v_gene: TRBV11-2
abundance: many
j_gene: TRBJ2-5
CDR3nt: TGTGCCAGCAGCTTAGCTGGGACAGGGGGCAAGACCCAGTACTTC
CDR3aa: CASSLAGTGGKTQYF

d_gene: .
len: 13
v_gene: TRBV12-3/TRBV12-4
abundance: .
j_gene: TRBJ1-4
CDR3nt: TGTGCCAGCTCCGGGACGAGGGGTGAAAAACTGTTTTTT
CDR3aa: CASSGTRGEKLFF

d_gene: TRBD2
len: 16
v_gene: TRBV5-1
abundance: many
j_gene: TRBJ2-3
CDR3nt: TGCGCCAGCAGCTACTCGACTAGCCCCCGCACAGATACGCAGTATTTT
CDR3aa: CASSYSTSPRTDTQYF

d_gene: TRBD2
len: 16
v_gene: TRBV11-2
abundance: many
j_gene: TRBJ2-3
CDR3nt: TGTGCCAGCAGCTTAGATAATCGGGAGGTACCAGATACGCAGTATTTT
CDR3aa: CASSLDNREVPDTQYF

d_gene: TRBD1
len: 15
v_gene: TRBV3-1
abundance: few
j_gene: TRBJ2-7
CDR3nt: TGTGCCAGCAGCCACTCCGACAGGGGTATCTACGAGCAGTACTTC
CDR3aa: CASSHSDRGIYEQYF

d_gene: .
len: 14
v_gene: TRBV2
abundance: many
j_gene: TRBJ2-1
CDR3nt: TGTGCCAGCAGACCTCGGCTGACGGGCAATGAGCAGTTCTTC
CDR3aa: CASRPRLTGNEQFF

d_gene: .
len: 14
v_gene: TRBV2
abundance: many
j_gene: TRBJ2-7
CDR3nt: TGTGCCAGCAGACCCAAGGGGGGATCCTACGAGCAGTACTTC
CDR3aa: CASRPKGGSYEQYF

d_gene: TRBD2
len: 13
v_gene: TRBV27
abundance: many
j_gene: TRBJ2-7
CDR3nt: TGTGCCAGCAGCCCTACTAGCGGCTACGAGCAGTACTTC
CDR3aa: CASSPTSGYEQYF

d_gene: .
len: 12
v_gene: TRBV10-3
abundance: .
j_gene: TRBJ1-2
CDR3nt: TGTGCCATCAGTGACCGGACGGGTGGCTACACCTTC
CDR3aa: CAISDRTGGYTF

d_gene: TRBD2
len: 14
v_gene: TRBV6-1
abundance: many
j_gene: TRBJ2-5
CDR3nt: TGTGCCAGCAGTGCACTAGCGGGACAAGAGACCCAGTACTTC
CDR3aa: CASSALAGQETQYF

d_gene: .
len: 13
v_gene: TRBV13
abundance: many
j_gene: TRBJ1-2
CDR3nt: TGTGCCAGCAGCTTAGTATCCCAGGGTGGCTACACCTTC
CDR3aa: CASSLVSQGGYTF

d_gene: TRBD2
len: 16
v_gene: TRBV24-1
abundance: .
j_gene: TRBJ2-1
CDR3nt: TGTGCCACCAGTGATCCGGGACTAGCGGAGTACAATGAGCAGTTCTTC
CDR3aa: CATSDPGLAEYNEQFF

d_gene: .
len: 11
v_gene: TRBV2
abundance: many
j_gene: TRBJ2-3
CDR3nt: TGTGCCAGCAGTAGCACAGATACGCAGTATTTT
CDR3aa: CASSSTDTQYF

d_gene: .
len: 14
v_gene: TRBV2
abundance: few
j_gene: TRBJ2-2
CDR3nt: TGTGCCAGCAGCAAGACAGAGTACACCGGGGAGCTGTTTTTT
CDR3aa: CASSKTEYTGELFF

d_gene: .
len: 15
v_gene: TRBV29-1
abundance: .
j_gene: TRBJ2-7
CDR3nt: TGCAGCGGCATCCATGGGGGTCGCGGACGTTACGAGCAGTACTTC
CDR3aa: CSGIHGGRGRYEQYF

d_gene: TRBD2
len: 17
v_gene: TRBV5-1
abundance: many
j_gene: TRBJ2-2
CDR3nt: TGCGCCAGCAGCTTCGGAGCGGGAGGGCCCAACACCGGGGAGCTGTTTTTT
CDR3aa: CASSFGAGGPNTGELFF

d_gene: .
len: 17
v_gene: TRBV30
abundance: few
j_gene: TRBJ1-1
CDR3nt: TGTGCCTGGCAAAGGCTCCCTCTGAGGGTTGAAGACACTGAAGCTTTCTTT
CDR3aa: CAWQRLPLRVEDTEAFF

d_gene: TRBD2
len: 14
v_gene: TRBV2
abundance: many
j_gene: TRBJ2-3
CDR3nt: TGTGCCAGCAGTGACGCGGGAGGGTCCGATACGCAGTATTTT
CDR3aa: CASSDAGGSDTQYF

d_gene: TRBD2
len: 20
v_gene: TRBV3-1
abundance: many
j_gene: TRBJ2-3
CDR3nt: TGTGCCAGCAGCCAAGATTTGCCCGGACTAGCGGGAGGGCCGACAGATACGCAGTATTTT
CDR3aa: CASSQDLPGLAGGPTDTQYF

d_gene: TRBD2
len: 15
v_gene: TRBV6-5
abundance: many
j_gene: TRBJ2-7
CDR3nt: TGTGCCAGCAGTTACTCCGCTAGCGGGAGTGCCGAGCAGTACTTC
CDR3aa: CASSYSASGSAEQYF

d_gene: TRBD2
len: 15
v_gene: TRBV9
abundance: few
j_gene: TRBJ2-5
CDR3nt: TGTGCCAGCAGCGTAGTTTCTAGCGGTGAAGAGACCCAGTACTTC
CDR3aa: CASSVVSSGEETQYF

d_gene: .
len: 15
v_gene: TRBV30
abundance: many
j_gene: TRBJ1-2
CDR3nt: TGTGCCTGGAGTGTACGGGGTGCCTGGGGGGGAGGCTACACCTTC
CDR3aa: CAWSVRGAWGGGYTF

d_gene: TRBD1
len: 13
v_gene: TRBV25-1
abundance: few
j_gene: TRBJ1-1
CDR3nt: TGTGCCAGCAGTAGGGGTCCAGGGGGTGAAGCTTTCTTT
CDR3aa: CASSRGPGGEAFF

d_gene: .
len: 13
v_gene: TRBV7-8
abundance: .
j_gene: TRBJ1-2
CDR3nt: TGTGCCAGCAGACTCGACAGGCGGGGTGGCTACACCTTC
CDR3aa: CASRLDRRGGYTF

d_gene: .
len: 14
v_gene: TRBV30
abundance: .
j_gene: TRBJ1-1
CDR3nt: TGTGCCTGGAGTCGTAGTCCCGGGAACACTGAAGCTCTCTTT
CDR3aa: CAWSRSPGNTEALF

d_gene: .
len: 15
v_gene: TRBV4-1
abundance: .
j_gene: TRBJ1-3
CDR3nt: TGCGCCAGCAGCCAAGATTGGACACCAGGAAACACCATATATTTT
CDR3aa: CASSQDWTPGNTIYF

d_gene: TRBD2
len: 15
v_gene: TRBV28
abundance: many
j_gene: TRBJ2-7
CDR3nt: TGTGCCAGCAGTCCCCGTAGCGGGAGGGCCCCCGAGCAGTACTTC
CDR3aa: CASSPRSGRAPEQYF

d_gene: TRBD2
len: 16
v_gene: TRBV12-3/TRBV12-4
abundance: few
j_gene: TRBJ2-1
CDR3nt: TGTGCCAGCAGTCCACCCAGACTAGCGGGACTGACTGAGCAGTTCTTC
CDR3aa: CASSPPRLAGLTEQFF

d_gene: .
len: 11
v_gene: TRBV6-1
abundance: few
j_gene: TRBJ1-4
CDR3nt: TGTGCCAGCAGGCGTGATGAAAAACTGTTTTTT
CDR3aa: CASRRDEKLFF